This TCR beta chain was captured in a study of blood T cell repertoires in COVID-19. About the study: Whether acute or convalescent, the COVID-19 samples came from the United States, Italy and Spain. Sources were T cells, B-cell-depleted T cells, or PBMCs; the material itself was cDNA or gDNA.

Here immunoSEQ multiplex PCR was the method, and the copy in TCRdb shows in-frame clones only, minus some. The sample consists of some 250,000 clones, just over 85% of them appearing once. CDR3 length: 17 amino acids. Germline loops: CDR1 SGDLS, CDR2 YYNGEE. The V segment lost 0 bases and the J segment 10 bases; nucleotides outside the gene matches: 16. Material: peripheral blood. The chain recombines TRBV9 with TRBJ2-1; 7 nucleotides agree with TRBD2. This receptor was identified in a man younger than 40 who had recovered from COVID-19. For the CDR3, the DNA is TGTGCCAGCAGCGTAGGGTCTAGCGGCATGATAATGGAAGAGCAGTTCTTC. Translation: CASSVGSSGMIMEEQFF.